This T cell receptor beta chain was captured in a study of cytomegalovirus exposure and HLA in healthy donors. The PCR made use of 60 Vbeta and 13 Jbeta primers. Sequenced by immunoSEQ multiplex PCR; TCRdb stores in-frame clones only, minus some. The sample includes 100,000 to 150,000 clones, about three quarters of them seen just once. The V and J ends lost 6 bases and 2 bases respectively, with 14 bases between them. The V gene's germline CDR1 is MNHNY and CDR2 SVGAGI (reference sequence). The CDR3 is made up of 14 amino acids. The chain couples TRBV6-6 to TRBJ2-7; D may be TRBD2 (5 bases). This receptor was identified in a woman aged 25 to 39 in good health and CMV-seronegative. The sample consisted of PBMCs. This chain's CDR3 is CASRDPGGAYEQYF. The CDR3 region has the DNA TGTGCCAGCAGGGACCCCGGAGGAGCCTACGAGCAGTACTTC.